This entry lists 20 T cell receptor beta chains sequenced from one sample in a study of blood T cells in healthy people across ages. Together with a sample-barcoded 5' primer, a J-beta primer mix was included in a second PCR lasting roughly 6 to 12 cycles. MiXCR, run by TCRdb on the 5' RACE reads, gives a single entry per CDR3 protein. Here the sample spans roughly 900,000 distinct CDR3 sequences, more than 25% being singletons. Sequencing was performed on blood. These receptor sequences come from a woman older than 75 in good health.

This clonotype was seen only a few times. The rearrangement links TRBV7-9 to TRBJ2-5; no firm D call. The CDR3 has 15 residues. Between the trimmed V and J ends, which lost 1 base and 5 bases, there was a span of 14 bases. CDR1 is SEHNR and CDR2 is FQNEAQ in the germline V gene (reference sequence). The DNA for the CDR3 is TGTGCCAGCAGCTTAGGGGATTCGCCGTCGGAGACCCAGTACTTC. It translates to CASSLGDSPSETQYF.

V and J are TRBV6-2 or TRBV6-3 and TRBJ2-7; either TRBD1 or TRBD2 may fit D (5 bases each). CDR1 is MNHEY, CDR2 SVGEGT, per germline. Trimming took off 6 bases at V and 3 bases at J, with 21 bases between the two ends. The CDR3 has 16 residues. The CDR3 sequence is CASSSGPPGPFYEQYF. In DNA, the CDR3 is TGTGCCAGCAGCTCGGGCCCTCCGGGACCCTTCTACGAGCAGTACTTC.

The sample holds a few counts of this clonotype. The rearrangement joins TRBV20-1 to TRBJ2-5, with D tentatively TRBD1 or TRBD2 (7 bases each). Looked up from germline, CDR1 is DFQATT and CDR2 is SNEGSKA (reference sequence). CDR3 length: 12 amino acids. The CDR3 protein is CSMGGTEETQYF. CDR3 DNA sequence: TGCAGCATGGGGGGGACAGAAGAGACCCAGTACTTC.

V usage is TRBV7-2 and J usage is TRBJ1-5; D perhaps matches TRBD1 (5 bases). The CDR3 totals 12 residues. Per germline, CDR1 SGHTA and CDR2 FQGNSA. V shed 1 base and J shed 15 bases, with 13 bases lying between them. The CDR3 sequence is CASSLVPGTWHF. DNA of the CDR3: TGTGCCAGCAGCTTAGTTCCGGGGACCTGGCATTTT. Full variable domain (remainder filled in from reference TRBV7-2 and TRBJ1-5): GAGVSQSPSNKVTEKGKDVELRCDPISGHTALYWYRQSLGQGLEFLIYFQGNSAPDKSGLPSDRFSAERTGGSVSTLTIQRTQQEDSAVYLCASSLVPGTWHFGDGTRLSIL.

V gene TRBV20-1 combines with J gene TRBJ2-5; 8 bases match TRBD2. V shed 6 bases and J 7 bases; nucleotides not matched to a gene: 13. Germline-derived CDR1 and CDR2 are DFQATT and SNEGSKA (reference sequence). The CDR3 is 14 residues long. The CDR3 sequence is CSALHRGGMGTQYF. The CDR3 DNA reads TGCAGTGCCCTACATCGGGGGGGCATGGGGACCCAGTACTTC.

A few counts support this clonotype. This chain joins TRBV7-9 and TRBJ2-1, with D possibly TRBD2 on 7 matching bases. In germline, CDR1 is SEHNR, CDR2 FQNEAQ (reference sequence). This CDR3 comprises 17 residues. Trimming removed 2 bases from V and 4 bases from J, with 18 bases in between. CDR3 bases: TGTGCCAGCAGCTTAAGTGAGGGGGGGTGGGTGTACAATGAGCAGTTCTTC. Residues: CASSLSEGGWVYNEQFF.

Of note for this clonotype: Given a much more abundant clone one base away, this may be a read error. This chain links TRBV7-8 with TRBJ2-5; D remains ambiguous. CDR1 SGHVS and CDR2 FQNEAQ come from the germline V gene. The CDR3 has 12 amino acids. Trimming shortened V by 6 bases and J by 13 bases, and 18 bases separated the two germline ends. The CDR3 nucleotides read TGTGCCAGCAGTCTCTCCGGCGACGAGCGGTACTTC. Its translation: CASSLSGDERYF.

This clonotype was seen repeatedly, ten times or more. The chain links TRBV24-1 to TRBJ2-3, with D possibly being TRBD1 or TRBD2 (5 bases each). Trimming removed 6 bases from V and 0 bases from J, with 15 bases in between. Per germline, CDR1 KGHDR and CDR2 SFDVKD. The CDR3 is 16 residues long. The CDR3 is CATSLALGGSTDTQYF. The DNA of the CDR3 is TGTGCCACCAGTCTTGCCCTTGGGGGAAGCACAGATACGCAGTATTTT.

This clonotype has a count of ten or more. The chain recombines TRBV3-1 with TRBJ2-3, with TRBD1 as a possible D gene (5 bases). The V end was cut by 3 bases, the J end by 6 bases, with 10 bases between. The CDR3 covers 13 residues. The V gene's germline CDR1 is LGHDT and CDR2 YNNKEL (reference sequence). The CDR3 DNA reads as TGTGCCAGCAGCCAGGCGACAGCGGATACGCAGTATTTT. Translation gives CASSQATADTQYF.

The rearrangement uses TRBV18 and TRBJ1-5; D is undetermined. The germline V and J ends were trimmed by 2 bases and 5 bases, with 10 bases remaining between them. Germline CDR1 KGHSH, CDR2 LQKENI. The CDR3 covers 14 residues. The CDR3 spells CASSPRAGDQPQHF. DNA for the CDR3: TGTGCCAGCTCACCAAGGGCTGGGGATCAGCCCCAGCATTTT.

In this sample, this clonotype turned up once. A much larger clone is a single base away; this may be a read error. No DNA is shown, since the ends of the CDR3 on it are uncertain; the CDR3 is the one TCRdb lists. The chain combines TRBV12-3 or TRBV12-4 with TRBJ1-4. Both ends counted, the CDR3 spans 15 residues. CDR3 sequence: CASSFGWGSNEKRFF.

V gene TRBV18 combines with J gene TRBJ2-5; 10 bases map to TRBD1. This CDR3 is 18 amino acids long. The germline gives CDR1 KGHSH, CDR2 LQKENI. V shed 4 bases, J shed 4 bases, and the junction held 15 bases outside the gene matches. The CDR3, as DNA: TGTGCCAGCTCACTGAAGGCGCGGACAGGGGGGAGTGGAGAGACCCAGTACTTC. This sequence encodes CASSLKARTGGSGETQYF.

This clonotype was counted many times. Here the CDR3 DNA reads TGTGCCAGCAGCACTCTCGGGACAGGGGCTTCCTCTGGGGCCAACGTCCTGACTTTC. Amino acid sequence: CASSTLGTGASSGANVLTF. The rearrangement links TRBV7-2 to TRBJ2-6, with 10 bases matching TRBD1. Germline assignment: CDR1 SGHTA and CDR2 FQGNSA. V gave up 5 bases and J gave up 0 bases; unmatched junction bases: 10. The CDR3 totals 19 residues.

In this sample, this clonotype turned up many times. Here the CDR3 reads CASRRQGTGETQYF. The CDR3 DNA sequence: TGTGCCAGCAGGAGACAGGGAACGGGGGAGACCCAGTACTTC. This sequence joins TRBV6-2 or TRBV6-3 and TRBJ2-5, with TRBD1 matching over 7 bases. V shed 6 bases and J 5 bases; nucleotides not matched to a gene: 9. The CDR3 totals 14 residues. CDR1 and CDR2 (germline): MNHEY, SVGEGT.

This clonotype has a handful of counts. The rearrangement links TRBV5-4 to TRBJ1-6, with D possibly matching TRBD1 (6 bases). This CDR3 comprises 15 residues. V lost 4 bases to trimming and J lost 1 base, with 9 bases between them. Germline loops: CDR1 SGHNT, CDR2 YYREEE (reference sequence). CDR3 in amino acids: CASSNGQSYNSPLHF. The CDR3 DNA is TGTGCCAGCAGCAATGGACAGTCCTATAATTCACCCCTCCACTTT. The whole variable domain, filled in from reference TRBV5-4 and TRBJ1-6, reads ETGVTQSPTHLIKTRGQQVTLRCSSQSGHNTVSWYQQALGQGPQFIFQYYREEENGRGNFPPRFSGLQFPNYSSELNVNALELDDSALYLCASSNGQSYNSPLHFGNGTRLTVT.

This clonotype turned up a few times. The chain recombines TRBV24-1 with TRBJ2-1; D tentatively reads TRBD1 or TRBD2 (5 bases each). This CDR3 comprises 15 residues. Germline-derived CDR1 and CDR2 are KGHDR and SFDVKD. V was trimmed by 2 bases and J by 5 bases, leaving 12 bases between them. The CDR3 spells CATSDSFGDHNEQFF. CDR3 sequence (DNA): TGTGCCACCAGTGATTCCTTTGGGGACCACAATGAGCAGTTCTTC.

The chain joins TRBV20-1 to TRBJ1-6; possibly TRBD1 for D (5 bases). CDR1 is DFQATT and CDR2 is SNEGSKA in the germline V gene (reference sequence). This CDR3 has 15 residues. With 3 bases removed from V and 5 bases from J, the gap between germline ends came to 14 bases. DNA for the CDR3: TGCAGTGCTAGTGCTCCGGGGGGTGATAATTCACCCCTCCACTTT. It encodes CSASAPGGDNSPLHF.

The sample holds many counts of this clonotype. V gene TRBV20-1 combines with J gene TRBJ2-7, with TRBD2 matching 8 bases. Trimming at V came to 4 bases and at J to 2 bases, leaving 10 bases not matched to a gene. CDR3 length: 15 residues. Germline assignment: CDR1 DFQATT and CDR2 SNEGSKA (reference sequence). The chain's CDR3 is CSATSHSGVAYEQYF. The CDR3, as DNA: TGCAGTGCTACATCTCATAGCGGGGTCGCCTACGAGCAGTACTTC.

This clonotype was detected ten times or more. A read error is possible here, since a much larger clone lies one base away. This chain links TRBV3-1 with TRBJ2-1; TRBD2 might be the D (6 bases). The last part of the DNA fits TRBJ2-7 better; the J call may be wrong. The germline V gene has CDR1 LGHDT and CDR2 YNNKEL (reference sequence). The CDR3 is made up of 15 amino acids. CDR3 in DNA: TGTGCCAGCAGCCAAGTGGGGGGAGACTACAATGAGCAGTACTTC. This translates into CASSQVGGDYNEQYF.

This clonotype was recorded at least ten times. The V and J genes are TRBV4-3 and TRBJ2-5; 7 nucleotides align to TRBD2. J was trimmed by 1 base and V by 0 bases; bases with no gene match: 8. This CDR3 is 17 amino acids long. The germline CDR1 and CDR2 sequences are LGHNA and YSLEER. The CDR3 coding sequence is TGCGCCAGCAGCCAAGAGGGTAACCTAGCGGTCCAAGAGACCCAGTACTTC. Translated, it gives CASSQEGNLAVQETQYF.